This T cell receptor beta chain came from a study of blood T cell repertoires in COVID-19. Whole-study context: From the United States, Italy and Spain came samples of acute and convalescent COVID-19. T cells, B-cell-depleted T cells, or PBMCs supplied cDNA or gDNA.

The CDR3 spans 14 residues. CDR1 and CDR2 from the germline V gene are SEHNR and FQNEAQ (reference sequence). Trimming took 3 bases from V and 4 from J; bases not matched to a gene: 1. Under the authors' procedure: It was from reference gene primer amplification that nucleated cell counts were estimated. Data came from immunoSEQ multiplex PCR; TCRdb stores just in-frame clones and leaves some out. V and J calls and clone size are given by that table; D and trimming were obtained from the DNA. The table lists approximately 210,000 clones, roughly 84% of them singletons. Sequencing was carried out using peripheral blood. The receptor comes from a man aged 25-45 years with active or convalescent COVID-19. This sequence joins TRBV7-9 and TRBJ2-3; 10 bases match TRBD2. The CDR3 reads CASSFTSGADTQYF. The CDR3 DNA reads TGTGCCAGCAGCTTCACTAGCGGGGCAGATACGCAGTATTTT.